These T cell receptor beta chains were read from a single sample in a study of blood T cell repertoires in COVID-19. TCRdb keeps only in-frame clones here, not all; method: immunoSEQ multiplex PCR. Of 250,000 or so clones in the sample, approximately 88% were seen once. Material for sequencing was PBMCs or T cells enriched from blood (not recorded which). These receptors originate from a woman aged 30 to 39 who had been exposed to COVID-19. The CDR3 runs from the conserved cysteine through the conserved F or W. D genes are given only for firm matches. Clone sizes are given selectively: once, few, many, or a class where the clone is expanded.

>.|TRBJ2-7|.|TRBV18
TGTGCCAGCTCACCCCGGCGGGCAGCCGCTTTCTACGAGCAGTACTTC
CASSPRRAAAFYEQYF
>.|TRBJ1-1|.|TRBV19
TGTGCCAGTAGTATCAGGGCGGCGGCGGAAGTAACTGAAGCTTTCTTT
CASSIRAAAEVTEAFF
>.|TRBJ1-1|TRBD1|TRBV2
TGTGCCAGCAGTGCACCACAGGGGTATATGACTGAAGCTTTCTTT
CASSAPQGYMTEAFF
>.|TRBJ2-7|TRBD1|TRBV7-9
TGTGCCAGCAGCCCGACAGGGGACGAGCAGTACTTC
CASSPTGDEQYF
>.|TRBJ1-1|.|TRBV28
TGTGCCAGCGGCGCCCGGGGGGAGTGGACTGAAGCTTTCTTT
CASGARGEWTEAFF
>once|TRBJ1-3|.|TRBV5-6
TGTGCCAGCAGCTTTTTGACCCCGGCGGGCTCTGGAAACACCATATATTTT
CASSFLTPAGSGNTIYF
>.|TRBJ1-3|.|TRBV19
TGTGCCAGCCAGGCTACAGGGTTCGGAAACACCATATATTTT
CASQATGFGNTIYF
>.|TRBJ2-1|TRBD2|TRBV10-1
TGCGCCAGCAGTGAGTGGCGGGAGAGCTCCTACAATGAGCAGTTCTTC
CASSEWRESSYNEQFF
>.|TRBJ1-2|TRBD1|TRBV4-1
TGCGCCAGCAGCCCCCGGGCAGGGGGAGGCTATGGCTACACCTTC
CASSPRAGGGYGYTF
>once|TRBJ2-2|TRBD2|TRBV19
TGTGCCAGTAGTAGGACTAGCAGCAACACCGGGGAGCTGTTTTTT
CASSRTSSNTGELFF